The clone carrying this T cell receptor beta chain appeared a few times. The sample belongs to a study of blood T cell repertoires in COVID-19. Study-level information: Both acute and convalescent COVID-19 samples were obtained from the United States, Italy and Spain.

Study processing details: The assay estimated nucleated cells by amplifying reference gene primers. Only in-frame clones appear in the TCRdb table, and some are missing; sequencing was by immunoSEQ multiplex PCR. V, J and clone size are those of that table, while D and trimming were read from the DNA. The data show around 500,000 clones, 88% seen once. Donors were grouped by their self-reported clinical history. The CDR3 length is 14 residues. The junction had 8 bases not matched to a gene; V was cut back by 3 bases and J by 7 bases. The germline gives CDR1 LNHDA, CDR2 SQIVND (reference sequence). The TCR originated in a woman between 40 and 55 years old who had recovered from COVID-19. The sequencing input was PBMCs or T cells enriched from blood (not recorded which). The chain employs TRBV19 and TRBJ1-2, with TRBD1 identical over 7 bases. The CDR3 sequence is CASSMRQGGSGYTF. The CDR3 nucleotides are TGTGCCAGTAGTATGAGACAGGGAGGAAGTGGCTACACCTTC.